These 9 T cell receptor beta chains were all obtained from the same sample, sequenced in a study of T cell therapy after organ transplantation. The data were produced by immunoSEQ multiplex PCR, yet TCRdb's version contains in-frame clones alone and is incomplete. The sample consists of tens of thousands of clones, over 90% of them appearing once. No antigen has been identified for these receptors. The sample in question was CD8+ T cells from blood, obtained before autologous CMV-specific T cell therapy. The receptor source for this set is a human patient who had received a solid organ transplant and had CMV disease.

This chain connects TRBV15 to TRBJ2-7, with 14 bases fitting TRBD2. This CDR3 contains 15 residues. CDR1 LNHNV and CDR2 YYDKDF come from the germline V gene (reference sequence). Unmatched junction bases numbered 3, after V lost 4 bases and J lost 4 bases. The CDR3, as DNA: TGTGCCACCAGCAACCGACTAGCGGGAGGGTACGAGCAGTACTTC. It yields the protein CATSNRLAGGYEQYF.

J is TRBJ1-6 and V is TRBV15; the D is unclear. The CDR3 is made up of 13 amino acids. Germline V lookup: CDR1 LNHNV, CDR2 YYDKDF (reference sequence). The V gene lost 4 bases and the J gene lost 9 bases, with 10 bases spanning the gap. The CDR3 here is CATSMDFSSPLHF. The CDR3 DNA is TGTGCCACCAGCATGGACTTCTCTTCACCCCTCCACTTT.

The chain has TRBV13 and TRBJ1-2; no clear D gene. CDR3 length: 14 amino acids. Germline values: CDR1 PRHDT, CDR2 FYEKMQ (reference sequence). The V gene lost 1 base and the J gene lost 6 bases, with 12 bases spanning the gap. The CDR3 sequence: CASSLVPDKNGYTF. The CDR3 DNA sequence: TGTGCCAGCAGCTTAGTTCCGGATAAGAATGGCTACACCTTC.

This chain connects TRBV19 to TRBJ1-2, with D unclear. The CDR3 is 16 residues long. Per the germline V gene, CDR1 is LNHDA and CDR2 is SQIVND (reference sequence). V lost 3 bases, J lost 5 bases, and 19 bases lay in between. This CDR3 is CASSIPNRAPWYGYTF. CDR3 coding DNA: TGTGCCAGTAGTATCCCGAATCGGGCGCCTTGGTATGGCTACACCTTC.

The chain employs TRBV21-1 and TRBJ2-3. TRBV21-1 is a pseudogene segment. The CDR3 consists of 17 residues. The CDR3 spells CASSKIFKTQMADTQYF. CDR3 nucleotide sequence: TGTGCCAGCAGCAAGATCTTCAAAACTCAGATGGCAGATACGCAGTATTTT.

The chain is built from TRBV9 and TRBJ1-2, with D unclear. The CDR3 loop spans 10 amino acids. Per germline, CDR1 SGDLS and CDR2 YYNGEE. V was pared by 4 bases and J by 8 bases, with 6 bases between. CDR3 nucleotides: TGTGCCAGCAGCCCTGACGGCTACACCTTC. Amino acids: CASSPDGYTF.

V usage is TRBV2 and J usage is TRBJ2-7; D is perhaps TRBD1 or TRBD2 (5 bases each). V lost 6 bases and J 4 bases, leaving 16 bases between the germline ends. This CDR3 has 14 residues. Germline lookup yields CDR1 SNHLY and CDR2 FYNNEI. CDR3 sequence reads: CASRVDSGRYEQYF. In nucleotides, the CDR3 is TGTGCCAGCAGAGTTGACTCGGGACGGTACGAGCAGTACTTC.

The V call is TRBV5-1, the J call TRBJ1-6; no definite D call. The CDR3 length is 12 residues. Germline CDR1 reads SGHRS; CDR2 reads YFSETQ. Trimming took 4 bases from V and 10 from J, leaving 9 bases between them. CDR3 sequence reads: CASSDGGSPLHF. The CDR3 DNA reads TGCGCCAGCAGCGATGGTGGGTCACCCCTCCACTTT.

The chain uses TRBV6-5 and TRBJ2-7; possible D gene TRBD1, 5 bases. With 0 bases removed from V and 4 bases from J, the gap between germline ends came to 7 bases. Germline loops: CDR1 MNHEY, CDR2 SVGAGI. The CDR3 covers 13 residues. The CDR3 DNA reads as TGTGCCAGCAGTTACTCGGCAGGGTACGAGCAGTACTTC. This encodes CASSYSAGYEQYF.